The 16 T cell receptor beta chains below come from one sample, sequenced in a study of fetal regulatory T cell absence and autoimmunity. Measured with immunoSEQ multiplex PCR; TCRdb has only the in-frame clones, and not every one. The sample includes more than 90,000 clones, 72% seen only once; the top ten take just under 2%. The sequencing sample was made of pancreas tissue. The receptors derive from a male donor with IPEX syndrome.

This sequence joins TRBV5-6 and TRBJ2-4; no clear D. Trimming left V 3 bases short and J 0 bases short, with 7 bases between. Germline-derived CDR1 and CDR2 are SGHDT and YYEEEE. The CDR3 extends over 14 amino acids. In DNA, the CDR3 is TGTGCCAGCAGCTCTCTACTAGCCAAAAACATTCAGTACTTC. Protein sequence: CASSSLLAKNIQYF.

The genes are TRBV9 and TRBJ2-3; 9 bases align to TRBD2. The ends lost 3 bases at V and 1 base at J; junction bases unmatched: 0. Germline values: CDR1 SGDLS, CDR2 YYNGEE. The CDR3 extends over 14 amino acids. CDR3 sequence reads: CASSGTSGTDTQYF. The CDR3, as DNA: TGTGCCAGCAGCGGGACTAGCGGCACAGATACGCAGTATTTT.

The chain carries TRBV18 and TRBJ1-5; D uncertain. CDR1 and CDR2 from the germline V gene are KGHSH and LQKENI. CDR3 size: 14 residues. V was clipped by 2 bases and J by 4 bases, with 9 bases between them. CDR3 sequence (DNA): TGTGCCAGCTCACCAAACCGAGGTAATCAGCCCCAGCATTTT. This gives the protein CASSPNRGNQPQHF.

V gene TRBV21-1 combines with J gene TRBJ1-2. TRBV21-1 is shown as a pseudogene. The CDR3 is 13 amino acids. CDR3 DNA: TGTGCCAGCAGCAAATGGGGGGGGACTGGCTACACCTTC. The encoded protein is CASSKWGGTGYTF.

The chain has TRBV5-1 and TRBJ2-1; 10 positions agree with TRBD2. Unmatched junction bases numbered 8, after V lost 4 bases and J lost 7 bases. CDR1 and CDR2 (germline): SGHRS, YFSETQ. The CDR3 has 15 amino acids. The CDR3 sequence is CASSLPSGSNNEQFF. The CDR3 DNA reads TGCGCCAGCAGCCTGCCTAGCGGGAGTAATAATGAGCAGTTCTTC.

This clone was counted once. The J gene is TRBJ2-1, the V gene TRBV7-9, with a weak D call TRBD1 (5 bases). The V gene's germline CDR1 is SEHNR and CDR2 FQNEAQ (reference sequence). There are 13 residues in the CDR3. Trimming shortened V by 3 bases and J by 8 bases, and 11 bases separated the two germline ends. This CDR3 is CASSFRIGDEQFF. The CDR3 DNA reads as TGTGCCAGCAGCTTTCGTATAGGGGATGAGCAGTTCTTC.

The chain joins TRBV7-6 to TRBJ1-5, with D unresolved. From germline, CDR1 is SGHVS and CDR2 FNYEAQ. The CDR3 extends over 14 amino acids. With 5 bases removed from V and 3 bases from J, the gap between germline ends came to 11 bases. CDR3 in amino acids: CASSPRVTNQPQHF. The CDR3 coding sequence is TGTGCCAGCAGCCCCCGGGTCACCAATCAGCCCCAGCATTTT.

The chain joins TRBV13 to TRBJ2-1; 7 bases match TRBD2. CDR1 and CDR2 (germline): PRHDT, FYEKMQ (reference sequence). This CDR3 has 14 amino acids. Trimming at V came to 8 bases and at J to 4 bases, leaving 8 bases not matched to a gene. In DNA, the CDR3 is TGTGCCAGCGCTTTCTGGCGGGAGTACAATGAGCAGTTCTTC. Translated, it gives CASAFWREYNEQFF.

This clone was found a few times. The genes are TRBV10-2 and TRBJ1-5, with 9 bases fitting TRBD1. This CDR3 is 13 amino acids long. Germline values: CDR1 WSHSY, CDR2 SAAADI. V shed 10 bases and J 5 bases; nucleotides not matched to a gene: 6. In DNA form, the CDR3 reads TGCGCCACGGGGGGACAGGGCTATCAGCCCCAGCATTTT. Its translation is CATGGQGYQPQHF.

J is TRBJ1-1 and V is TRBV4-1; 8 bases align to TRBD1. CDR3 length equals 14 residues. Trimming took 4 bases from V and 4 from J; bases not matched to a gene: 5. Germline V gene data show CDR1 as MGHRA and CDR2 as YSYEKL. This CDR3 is CASSPRTGLTEAFF. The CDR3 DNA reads TGCGCCAGCAGCCCTCGGACAGGGCTCACTGAAGCTTTCTTT.

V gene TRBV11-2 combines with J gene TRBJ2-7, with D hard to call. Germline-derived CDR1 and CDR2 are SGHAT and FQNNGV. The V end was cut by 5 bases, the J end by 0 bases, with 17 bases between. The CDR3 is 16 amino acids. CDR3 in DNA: TGTGCCAGCAGCCCGACCCAGGTTTCGAGCTCCTACGAGCAGTACTTC. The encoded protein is CASSPTQVSSSYEQYF.

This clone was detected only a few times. DNA of the CDR3: TGTGCCAGCGGCCCCCCCGGGACTAGCGGCACAGATACGCAGTATTTT. It yields the protein CASGPPGTSGTDTQYF. The chain recombines TRBV9 with TRBJ2-3; 10 positions match TRBD2. The CDR3 length is 16 residues. Germline V gives CDR1 SGDLS, CDR2 YYNGEE. V was pared by 7 bases and J by 1 base, with 9 bases of the junction left unmatched.

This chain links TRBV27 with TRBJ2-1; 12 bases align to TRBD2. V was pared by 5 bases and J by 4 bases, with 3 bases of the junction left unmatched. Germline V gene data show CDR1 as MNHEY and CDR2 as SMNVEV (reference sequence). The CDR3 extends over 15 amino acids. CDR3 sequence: CASSLAGGYYNEQFF. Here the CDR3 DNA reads TGTGCCAGCAGTCTAGCGGGAGGGTATTACAATGAGCAGTTCTTC.

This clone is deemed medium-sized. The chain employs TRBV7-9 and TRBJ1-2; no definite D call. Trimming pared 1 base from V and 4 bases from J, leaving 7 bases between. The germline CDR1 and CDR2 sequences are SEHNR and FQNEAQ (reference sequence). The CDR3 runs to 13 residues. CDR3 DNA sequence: TGTGCCAGCAGCTTAGTAGACCCCTATGGCTACACCTTC. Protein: CASSLVDPYGYTF.

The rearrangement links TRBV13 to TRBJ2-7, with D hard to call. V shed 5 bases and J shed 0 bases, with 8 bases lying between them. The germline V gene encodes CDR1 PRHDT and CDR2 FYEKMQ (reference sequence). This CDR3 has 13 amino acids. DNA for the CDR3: TGTGCCAGCAGCGGATTTCCCTCCTACGAGCAGTACTTC. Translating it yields CASSGFPSYEQYF.

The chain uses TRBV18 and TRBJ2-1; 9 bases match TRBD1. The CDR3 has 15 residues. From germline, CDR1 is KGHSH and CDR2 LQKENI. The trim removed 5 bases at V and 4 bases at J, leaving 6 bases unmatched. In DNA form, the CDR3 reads TGTGCCAGCTCAGTAACAGGGGGCCCTTACAATGAGCAGTTCTTC. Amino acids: CASSVTGGPYNEQFF.